A single sample is the source of the 19 T cell receptor beta chains below, sequenced in a study of yellow fever vaccine responses in identical twins (dated by TCRdb to between 2017 and 2018). Library construction relied on RT-PCR. Sequencing instrument: Illumina HiSeq 2500. TCRdb reanalyzed the raw reads on its own, using fastp at Q25 for trimming and MiXCR for clone calling, and kept in-frame beta chains. Rows merge per CDR3 protein into single entries with the most common DNA and genes. The sample table holds about 4,000 distinct CDR3 sequences, of which over 70% were seen once. The ten largest clones capture about 3.7% of the sample. The sample here was T cells from blood (PBMCs), unsorted or a sorted subset (not recorded which), taken before or after yellow fever vaccination (not recorded which). The receptors were gathered from a woman between 18 and 29 years old who received the yellow fever vaccine. Donor details come from another sample of the same person, matched by shared clones.

This clonotype was seen just once. The chain uses TRBV12-3 or TRBV12-4 and TRBJ2-5, with D unclear. V dropped 6 bases and J dropped 2 bases, with 19 bases sitting between them. The CDR3 is made up of 16 amino acids. The CDR3: CASRTPRAVPQETQYF. CDR3 DNA: TGTGCCAGCAGAACACCCCGGGCAGTTCCACAAGAGACCCAGTACTTC.

A few counts support this clonotype. This chain links TRBV11-1 with TRBJ1-1; 8 bases are a match to TRBD1. After removal of 4 bases from V and 5 bases from J, the junction contained 9 bases not matched to a gene. This CDR3 spans 15 amino acids. Looked up from germline, CDR1 is SGHAT and CDR2 is FQDESV (reference sequence). CDR3 in amino acids: CASSSFDRGWTEAFF. The CDR3 region has the DNA TGTGCCAGCAGCTCCTTCGACAGGGGTTGGACTGAAGCTTTCTTT.

This chain joins TRBV2 and TRBJ2-7, with 8 bases matching TRBD2. This CDR3 contains 15 residues. Germline trimming cut 4 bases from V and 0 bases from J; bases unmatched to any gene: 5. Germline CDR1 and CDR2: SNHLY and FYNNEI. Written as DNA, the CDR3 is TGTGCCAGCAGTGCGGCGGGGGGTGTCTCCTACGAGCAGTACGTC. Translated, it gives CASSAAGGVSYEQYV.

The chain couples TRBV4-1 to TRBJ1-1; D gene ambiguous. CDR3 length equals 14 residues. Germline CDR1 and CDR2: MGHRA and YSYEKL. Trimming pared 4 bases from V and 4 bases from J, leaving 13 bases between. CDR3 in DNA: TGCGCCAGCAGCCGGGAACTATTTGGCACTGAAGCTTTCTTT. Amino acids: CASSRELFGTEAFF.

The chain couples TRBV20-1 to TRBJ2-3, with D unresolved. The CDR3 has 14 residues. Trimming removed 2 bases at V and 3 bases at J, with 12 bases between. Per germline, CDR1 DFQATT and CDR2 SNEGSKA (reference sequence). CDR3 region: CSARRLVGTDTQYF. The CDR3, as DNA: TGCAGTGCTAGACGGCTAGTTGGTACAGATACGCAGTATTTT.

The J gene is TRBJ2-3, the V gene TRBV6-1; D possibly corresponds to TRBD2 (6 bases). The CDR3 sequence is 13 residues long. V lost 7 bases and J 9 bases, leaving 17 bases between the germline ends. CDR1 is MNHNS and CDR2 is SASEGT in the germline V gene. In nucleotides, the CDR3 is TGTGCCAGCACCCCTCTCCCAGGGAGGACGCAGTATTTT. It is translated as CASTPLPGRTQYF.

The chain uses TRBV12-3 or TRBV12-4 and TRBJ1-6; TRBD1 is a possible D gene (5 bases). V was clipped by 5 bases and J by 7 bases, with 9 bases between them. The CDR3 sequence is 13 residues long. CDR3 amino acids: CASSDSSNSPLHF. The CDR3 DNA follows: TGTGCCAGCAGTGACAGTTCGAATTCACCCCTCCACTTT.

CDR3 in DNA: TGTGCCAGCAGCTGGACAGTTTCAGATACGCAGTATTTT. Its translation is CASSWTVSDTQYF. The chain couples TRBV5-5 to TRBJ2-3; maybe TRBD1 (6 bases). Germline V gene data show CDR1 as SGHKS and CDR2 as YYEKEE (reference sequence). V was shortened by 3 bases and J by 4 bases, with 9 bases between the two germline ends. CDR3 size: 13 residues.

The table lists this clonotype with a few counts. This chain connects TRBV18 to TRBJ2-1, with D possibly being TRBD1 or TRBD2 (5 bases each). Germline V gene lookup returns CDR1 KGHSH and CDR2 LQKENI. The CDR3 is 16 amino acids. V gave up 5 bases and J gave up 9 bases, with 23 bases separating them. The chain's CDR3 is CASSRTPRSGHSEQFF. CDR3 nucleotide sequence: TGTGCCAGCTCAAGGACCCCTCGTTCGGGGCACTCTGAGCAGTTCTTC. Full variable domain (rest looked up from reference TRBV18 and TRBJ2-1): NAGVMQNPRHLVRRRGQEARLRCSPMKGHSHVYWYRQLPEEGLKFMVYLQKENIIDESGMPKERFSAEFPKEGPSILRIQQVVRGDSAAYFCASSRTPRSGHSEQFFGPGTRLTVL.

The DNA for the CDR3 is TGTGCCAGCAGTTCCCCGGGAACGAGTTCCTACGAGCAGTACTTC. Protein: CASSSPGTSSYEQYF. The chain recombines TRBV6-2 or TRBV6-3 with TRBJ2-7; maybe TRBD2 (5 bases). This CDR3 has 15 amino acids. Trimming took 4 bases from V and 1 from J, leaving 14 bases between them. Germline lookup yields CDR1 MNHEY and CDR2 SVGEGT.

The chain uses TRBV12-3 or TRBV12-4 and TRBJ1-3; 9 bases agree with TRBD1. This CDR3 has 18 amino acids. V lost 7 bases, J lost 3 bases, and 16 bases stayed unmatched. DNA of the CDR3: TGTGCCAGCACCCTTAGGACAGGGGCCGCCCGCCTTGGAAACACCATATATTTT. This codes for CASTLRTGAARLGNTIYF.

The rearrangement joins TRBV4-1 to TRBJ1-2; D might be TRBD1 (6 bases). Per germline, CDR1 MGHRA and CDR2 YSYEKL. Trimming removed 5 bases from V and 7 bases from J, with 14 bases in between. The CDR3 extends over 13 amino acids. The CDR3 spells CASSETGLFGYTF. The CDR3 nucleotides read TGCGCCAGCAGCGAGACAGGACTTTTTGGCTACACCTTC.

The chain joins TRBV7-9 to TRBJ1-6; 7 positions agree with TRBD1. The CDR3 is 13 residues long. Germline V CDR1 and CDR2: SEHNR, FQNEAQ (reference sequence). J was trimmed by 9 bases and V by 6 bases; bases with no gene match: 5. The CDR3: CASSPEGASPLHF. The CDR3 coding sequence is TGTGCCAGCAGTCCGGAGGGGGCTTCACCCCTCCACTTT.

The rearrangement joins TRBV28 to TRBJ2-5; the D gene could be TRBD1 or TRBD2 (5 bases each). The germline CDR1 and CDR2 sequences are MDHEN and SYDVKM. This CDR3 region has 15 residues. V lost 5 bases to trimming and J lost 5 bases, with 18 bases between them. DNA of the CDR3: TGTGCCAGCAGTCCAAGGGACGCCGGAGTGGAGACCCAGTACTTC. Its translation: CASSPRDAGVETQYF.

This chain connects TRBV12-3 or TRBV12-4 to TRBJ1-5; D is undetermined. CDR3 length: 14 residues. Trimming pared 0 bases from V and 3 bases from J, leaving 6 bases between. CDR3 in DNA: TGTGCCAGCAGTTTAGCAGGAAACAATCAGCCCCAGCATTTT. It is translated as CASSLAGNNQPQHF.

The V and J genes are TRBV10-1 and TRBJ2-5; a weak D match, TRBD1 (5 bases). The CDR3 is made up of 16 amino acids. The V end lost 0 bases, the J end lost 1 base, and 12 bases lay between the germline ends. From germline, CDR1 is WNHNN and CDR2 SYGVQD (reference sequence). As DNA, the CDR3 is TGCGCCAGCAGTGAGTCAAGGGGCAGCACCCAAGAGACCCAGTACTTC. Its translation is CASSESRGSTQETQYF.

V is TRBV20-1 and J is TRBJ2-1, with D uncertain. CDR1 DFQATT and CDR2 SNEGSKA come from the germline V gene (reference sequence). This CDR3 has 17 amino acids. Trimming pared 3 bases from V and 0 bases from J, leaving 18 bases between. The CDR3 spells CSARARYSRSSYNEQFF. The CDR3 region has the DNA TGCAGTGCTAGGGCCCGCTACTCGCGGAGCTCCTACAATGAGCAGTTCTTC.

The rearrangement joins TRBV29-1 to TRBJ1-1, with unresolved D. V lost 3 bases and J 8 bases, leaving 1 base between the germline ends. CDR1 and CDR2 (germline): SQVTM, ANQGSEA. The CDR3 sequence is 8 residues long. CDR3 amino acids: CSVDEAFF. CDR3 bases: TGCAGCGTTGACGAAGCTTTCTTT.

V and J are TRBV5-1 and TRBJ1-1; possibly TRBD1 for D (6 bases). The germline V gene has CDR1 SGHRS and CDR2 YFSETQ. The CDR3 consists of 13 residues. V lost 1 base to trimming and J lost 5 bases, with 9 bases between them. CDR3 sequence (DNA): TGCGCCAGCAGCTTGATGACAGGTACTGAAGCTTTCTTT. Translation gives CASSLMTGTEAFF.